Following are 17 T cell receptor beta chains from one sample sequenced in a study of T cell responses to AZD1222 COVID-19 vaccine. Only in-frame clones appear in the TCRdb table, and some are missing; sequencing was by immunoSEQ multiplex PCR. The top ten hold around 3.6% of the sample, which has roughly 180,000 clones, roughly 92% seen once. Sequencing used peripheral blood, obtained 28 days after the second AZD1222 dose. The receptors shown here come from an adult who received the AZD1222 COVID-19 vaccine.

Comment on this clone: Other nucleotide sequences from this sample produce the same CDR3. V gene TRBV7-9 combines with J gene TRBJ2-2; D possibly corresponds to TRBD2 (6 bases). The CDR3 is made up of 14 amino acids. Trimming shortened V by 1 base and J by 5 bases, and 8 bases separated the two germline ends. CDR1 and CDR2 (germline): SEHNR, FQNEAQ (reference sequence). CDR3 nucleotides: TGTGCCAGCAGCTTAGGGCTAGCGACCGGGGAGCTGTTTTTT. This sequence encodes CASSLGLATGELFF.

In its sample, this clone was seen once. The chain joins TRBV29-1 to TRBJ2-7; tentatively, D is TRBD1 or TRBD2 (5 bases each). CDR1 is SQVTM and CDR2 is ANQGSEA in the germline V gene. V gave up 6 bases and J gave up 6 bases, with 12 bases separating them. The CDR3 sequence is 11 residues long. CDR3 coding DNA: TGCAGCGTCGCCGGGACCACCGAGCAGTACTTC. Encoded protein: CSVAGTTEQYF.

The gene calls are TRBV3-1 (or the pseudogene TRBV3-2) and TRBJ2-7; D may be TRBD2 (6 bases). This CDR3 spans 17 amino acids. Trimming removed 3 bases at V and 3 bases at J, with 21 bases between. CDR1 LGHDT and CDR2 YNNKEL come from the germline V gene (reference sequence). CDR3 in amino acids: CASSHPTGAAGSYEQYF. CDR3 DNA sequence: TGTGCCAGCAGCCATCCCACCGGGGCGGCGGGGAGCTACGAGCAGTACTTC.

This chain uses TRBV24-1 with TRBJ2-5; possibly TRBD2 for D (6 bases). The CDR3 spans 14 residues. Trimming left V 5 bases short and J 5 bases short, with 14 bases between. Germline V lookup: CDR1 KGHDR, CDR2 SFDVKD. As DNA, the CDR3 is TGTGCCACCAGTGCGCCGGGGGACTGGGAGACCCAGTACTTC. It specifies CATSAPGDWETQYF.

V is TRBV11-2 and J is TRBJ2-7; 11 bases match TRBD2. The CDR3 has 16 residues. With 5 bases clipped from V and 3 bases from J, the junction kept 9 bases outside the gene matches. Germline V gene sequence: CDR1 SGHAT, CDR2 FQNNGV. CDR3 DNA sequence: TGTGCCAGCAGCGCGTTAGCGGGAGGGTTCTTCTACGAGCAGTACTTC. Translating it yields CASSALAGGFFYEQYF.

In nucleotides, the CDR3 is TGTGCCACCAGTGAACGGAATGAGCAGTTCTTC. It encodes CATSERNEQFF. This chain connects TRBV24-1 to TRBJ2-1; D unclear. The CDR3 covers 11 residues. The ends were cut back, 4 bases at V and 7 bases at J, with 4 bases in the middle. The germline V gene has CDR1 KGHDR and CDR2 SFDVKD.

The CDR3 DNA reads TGTGCCAGCAGTCCGGGACATACGAACACCGGGGAGCTGTTTTTT. The encoded protein is CASSPGHTNTGELFF. The rearrangement links TRBV7-3 to TRBJ2-2, with D perhaps TRBD1 (6 bases). CDR3 size: 15 residues. Germline loops: CDR1 SGHTA, CDR2 FQGTGA. V lost 6 bases and J lost 0, with 11 bases in between.

This chain uses TRBV6-1 with TRBJ1-5; D is undetermined. CDR3 length: 13 residues. Per the germline V gene, CDR1 is MNHNS and CDR2 is SASEGT. V lost 0 bases, J lost 10 bases, and 10 bases lay in between. CDR3 residues: CASSEADSIPQHF. The DNA of the CDR3 is TGTGCCAGCAGTGAAGCGGATAGTATCCCCCAGCATTTT.

Notes on this clone: In the same sample, other DNA sequences code for this CDR3. The chain has TRBV28 and TRBJ2-4, with D possibly being TRBD2 (5 bases). The ends were cut back, 2 bases at V and 1 base at J, with 9 bases in the middle. This CDR3 region has 15 residues. The germline CDR1 and CDR2 sequences are MDHEN and SYDVKM. The CDR3 sequence: CASSLEGLAKNIQYF. CDR3 bases: TGTGCCAGCAGTTTAGAGGGCCTGGCCAAAAACATTCAGTACTTC.

This clone appeared once. The CDR3 sequence: CASSGAVSSYNEQFF. CDR3 coding DNA: TGTGCCAGCAGTGGAGCGGTAAGCTCCTACAATGAGCAGTTCTTC. The rearrangement joins TRBV6-1 to TRBJ2-1, with a possible D match to TRBD2 (5 bases). CDR1 and CDR2 (germline): MNHNS, SASEGT. The CDR3 loop spans 15 amino acids. Trimming left V 4 bases short and J 0 bases short, with 10 bases between.

V gene TRBV6-5 combines with J gene TRBJ1-1, with a tentative D call TRBD1 (5 bases). This CDR3 contains 14 residues. V was clipped by 4 bases and J by 2 bases, with 11 bases between them. CDR1 is MNHEY, CDR2 SVGAGI, per germline. CDR3 DNA sequence: TGTGCCAGCAGTTTCCTTCAGGGAAACACTGAAGCTTTCTTT. Encoded protein: CASSFLQGNTEAFF.

The chain carries TRBV28 and TRBJ1-2; D may be TRBD1 (5 bases). Germline CDR1 MDHEN, CDR2 SYDVKM. The CDR3 covers 14 residues. The V and J ends lost 5 bases and 10 bases respectively, with 20 bases between them. In DNA form, the CDR3 reads TGTGCCAGCAGTAGCCGGGGCCGCCTTCTTTTCTACACCTTC. Encoded protein: CASSSRGRLLFYTF.

The chain joins TRBV6-5 to TRBJ2-1; D possibly corresponds to TRBD2 (5 bases). The CDR3 covers 12 residues. Looked up from germline, CDR1 is MNHEY and CDR2 is SVGAGI. V was clipped by 6 bases and J by 9 bases, with 12 bases between them. This CDR3 reads CASSPLGFEQFF. Written as DNA, the CDR3 is TGTGCCAGCAGCCCACTAGGCTTTGAGCAGTTCTTC.

V gene TRBV28 combines with J gene TRBJ2-6; TRBD1 agrees at 7 bases. V shed 7 bases and J 4 bases; nucleotides not matched to a gene: 1. Looked up from germline, CDR1 is MDHEN and CDR2 is SYDVKM. The CDR3 runs 13 residues. The CDR3 DNA reads TGTGCCAGCACCAGGGGGGGGGCCAACGTCCTGACTTTC. Protein sequence: CASTRGGANVLTF.

The V gene is TRBV7-9, the J gene TRBJ1-1, with TRBD1 identical over 7 bases. Germline CDR1 is SEHNR and CDR2 is FQNEAQ (reference sequence). The CDR3 has 17 residues. The V segment lost 4 bases and the J segment 1 base; nucleotides outside the gene matches: 12. CDR3 in DNA: TGTGCCAGCAGCTCGGTACCGGGACAGCAAAAGAACACTGAAGCTTTCTTT. Translating it yields CASSSVPGQQKNTEAFF.

The chain employs TRBV30 and TRBJ1-1; D ambiguous. Trimming pared 3 bases from V and 8 bases from J, leaving 10 bases between. Looked up from germline, CDR1 is GTSNPN and CDR2 is SVGIG (reference sequence). The CDR3 sequence is 11 residues long. The CDR3 region is CAWSLSQEAFF. In nucleotides, the CDR3 is TGTGCCTGGAGCCTCTCTCAAGAAGCTTTCTTT.

This rearrangement joins TRBV12-5 to TRBJ1-4; possibly TRBD1 for D (5 bases). The CDR3 loop spans 14 amino acids. The germline V gene encodes CDR1 LGHNT and CDR2 FRNRAP. V was pared by 5 bases and J by 7 bases, with 14 bases between. CDR3 sequence (DNA): TGTGCTAGTGGTCCGGGGGGGTTGAGTGAAAAACTGTTTTTT. It codes for CASGPGGLSEKLFF.